This TCR beta chain was sequenced during a study of human T cells and chemical hapten exposure. Study-level background: Sensitization applied 2% DPC to about 2 cm by about 2 cm of upper inner arm skin. The study, taken as a whole, reports: Expanded TCR counts at PT1 were positively correlated with the patch test score. Relative to control repertoires, expanded TCRs gave rise to significantly more large CDR3 similarity clusters.

The time point here: pre-sensitization, week 0. As to treatment: therapeutic diphenylcyclopropenone sensitization with weekly scalp DPC. CDR1 is LGHDT and CDR2 is YNNKEL in the germline V gene (reference sequence). The V and J ends lost 0 bases and 11 bases, in that order; junction bases with no gene match: 11. CDR3 length equals 18 residues. With regard to this clonotype: Its antigen is unidentified.

The library tagged each cDNA molecule with unique molecular identifiers. TCRdb re-called the RACE reads with MiXCR, one entry per CDR3 protein. The data show 80,000 to 95,000 distinct CDR3 sequences, around 10% seen once. The specimen was whole blood, collected in connection with sensitization to the hapten diphenylcyclopropenone (DPC). V and J are TRBV3-1 and TRBJ2-1; TRBD2 aligns across 15 bases. The clonotype originates from a woman aged 40 to 50 with alopecia areata. Some clones in this sample may be carry-over from other donors' samples. The CDR3 nucleotides are TGTGCCAGCAGCCAAGATCTTGAAGTCGGACTAGCGGGGGGGAAGCAGTTCTTC. This gives the protein CASSQDLEVGLAGGKQFF.